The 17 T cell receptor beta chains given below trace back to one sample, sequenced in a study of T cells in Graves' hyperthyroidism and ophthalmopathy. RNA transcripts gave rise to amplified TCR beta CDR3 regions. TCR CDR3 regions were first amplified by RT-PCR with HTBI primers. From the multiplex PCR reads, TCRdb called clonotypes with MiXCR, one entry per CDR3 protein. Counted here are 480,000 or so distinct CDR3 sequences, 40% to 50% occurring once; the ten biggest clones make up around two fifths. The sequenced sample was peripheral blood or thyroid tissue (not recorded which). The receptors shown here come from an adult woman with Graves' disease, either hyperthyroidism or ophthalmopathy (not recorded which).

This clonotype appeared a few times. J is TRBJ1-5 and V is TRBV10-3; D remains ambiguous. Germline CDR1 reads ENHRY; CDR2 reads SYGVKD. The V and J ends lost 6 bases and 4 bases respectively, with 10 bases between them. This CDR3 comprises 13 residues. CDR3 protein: CAIRDRWNQPQHF. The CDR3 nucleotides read TGTGCCATCAGAGATAGGTGGAATCAGCCCCAGCATTTT.

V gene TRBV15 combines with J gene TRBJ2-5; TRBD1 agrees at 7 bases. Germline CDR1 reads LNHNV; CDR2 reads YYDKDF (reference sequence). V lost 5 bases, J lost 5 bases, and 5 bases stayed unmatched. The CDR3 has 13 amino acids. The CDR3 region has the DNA TGTGCCACCAGCGACAGGGCCTGGGAGACCCAGTACTTC. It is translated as CATSDRAWETQYF. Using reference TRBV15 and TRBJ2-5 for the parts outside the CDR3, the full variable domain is DAMVIQNPRYQVTQFGKPVTLSCSQTLNHNVMYWYQQKSSQAPKLLFHYYDKDFNNEADTPDNFQSRRPNTSFCFLDIRSPGLGDTAMYLCATSDRAWETQYFGPGTRLLVL.

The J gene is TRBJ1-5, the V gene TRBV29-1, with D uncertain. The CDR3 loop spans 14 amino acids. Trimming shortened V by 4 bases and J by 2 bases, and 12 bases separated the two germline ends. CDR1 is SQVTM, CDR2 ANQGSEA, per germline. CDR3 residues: CSVAGGGGNQPQHF. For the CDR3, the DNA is TGCAGCGTTGCTGGCGGTGGGGGCAATCAGCCCCAGCATTTT.

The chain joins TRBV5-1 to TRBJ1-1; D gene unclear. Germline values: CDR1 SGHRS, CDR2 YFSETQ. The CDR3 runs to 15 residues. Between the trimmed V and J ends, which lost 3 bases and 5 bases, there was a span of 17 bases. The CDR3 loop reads CASSYLGGLETEAFF. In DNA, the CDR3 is TGCGCCAGCAGCTATCTAGGAGGGCTGGAGACTGAAGCTTTCTTT.

CDR3 amino acids: CSVEETGREAFF. CDR3 sequence (DNA): TGCAGCGTTGAAGAAACTGGGAGGGAAGCTTTCTTT. The rearrangement uses TRBV29-1 and TRBJ1-1; D is unclear. The length of the CDR3 is 12 residues. Looked up from germline, CDR1 is SQVTM and CDR2 is ANQGSEA. The V end lost 0 bases, the J end lost 8 bases, and 10 bases lay between the germline ends.

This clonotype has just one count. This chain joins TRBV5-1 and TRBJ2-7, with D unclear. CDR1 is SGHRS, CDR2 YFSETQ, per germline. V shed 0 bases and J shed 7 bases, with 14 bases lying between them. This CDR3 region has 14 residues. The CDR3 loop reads CASSLADVTREQYF. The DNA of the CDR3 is TGCGCCAGCAGCTTGGCGGATGTCACGAGGGAGCAGTACTTC.

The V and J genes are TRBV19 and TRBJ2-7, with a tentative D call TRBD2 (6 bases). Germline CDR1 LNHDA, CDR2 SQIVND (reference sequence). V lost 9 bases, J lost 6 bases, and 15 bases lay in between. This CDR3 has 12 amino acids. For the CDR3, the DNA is TGTGCCAGCAGGCACGGGACTCTCGAGCAGTACTTC. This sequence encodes CASRHGTLEQYF.

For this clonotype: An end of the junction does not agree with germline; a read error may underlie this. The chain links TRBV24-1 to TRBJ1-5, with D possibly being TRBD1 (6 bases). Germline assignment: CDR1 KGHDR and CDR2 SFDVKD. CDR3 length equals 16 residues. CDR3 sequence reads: CATSDSRDTSNQPQHF. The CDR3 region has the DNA TGTGCCACCAGTGATTCCCGGGACACAAGCAACCAGCCCCAGCATTTT.

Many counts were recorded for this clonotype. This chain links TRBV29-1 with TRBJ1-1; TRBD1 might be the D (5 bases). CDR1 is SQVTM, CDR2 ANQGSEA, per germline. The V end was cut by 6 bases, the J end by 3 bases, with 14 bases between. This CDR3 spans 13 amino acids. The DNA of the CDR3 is TGCAGCGTAGGAACCCGAGGGGACACTGAAGCTTTCTTT. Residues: CSVGTRGDTEAFF.

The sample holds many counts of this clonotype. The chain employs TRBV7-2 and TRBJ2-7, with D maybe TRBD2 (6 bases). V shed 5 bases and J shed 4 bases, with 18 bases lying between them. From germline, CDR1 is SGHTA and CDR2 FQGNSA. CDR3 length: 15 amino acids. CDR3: CASSPGAGLQYEQYF. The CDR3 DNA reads TGTGCCAGCAGCCCGGGCGCGGGACTTCAATACGAGCAGTACTTC.

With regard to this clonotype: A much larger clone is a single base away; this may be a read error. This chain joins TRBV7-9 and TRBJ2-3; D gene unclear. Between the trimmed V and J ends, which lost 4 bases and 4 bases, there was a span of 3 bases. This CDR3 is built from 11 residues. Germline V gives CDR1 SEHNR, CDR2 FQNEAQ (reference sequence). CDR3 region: CASSSSDTQYF. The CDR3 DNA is TGTGCCAGCAGCTCATCAGATACGCAGTATTTT.

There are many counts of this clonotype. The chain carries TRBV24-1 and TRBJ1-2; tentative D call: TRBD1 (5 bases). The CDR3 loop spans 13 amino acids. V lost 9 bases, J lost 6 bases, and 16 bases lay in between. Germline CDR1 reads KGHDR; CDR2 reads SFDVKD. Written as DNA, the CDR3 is TGTGCCACCGCCGACAGACTCTTGAATGGCTACACCTTC. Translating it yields CATADRLLNGYTF.

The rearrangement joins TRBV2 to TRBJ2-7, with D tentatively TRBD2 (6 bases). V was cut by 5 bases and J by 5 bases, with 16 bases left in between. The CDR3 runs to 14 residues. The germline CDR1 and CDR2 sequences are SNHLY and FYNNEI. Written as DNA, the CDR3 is TGTGCCAGCAGTTTAAAGGGATGGGAGGACGAGCAGTACTTC. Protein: CASSLKGWEDEQYF.

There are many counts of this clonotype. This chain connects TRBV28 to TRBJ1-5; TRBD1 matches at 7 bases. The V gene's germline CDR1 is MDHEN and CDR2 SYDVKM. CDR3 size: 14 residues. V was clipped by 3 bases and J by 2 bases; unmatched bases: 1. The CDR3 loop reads CASSFTGGNQPQHF. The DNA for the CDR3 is TGTGCCAGCAGTTTCACAGGGGGCAATCAGCCCCAGCATTTT.

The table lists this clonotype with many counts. The chain's CDR3 is CSARPSGVTQETQYF. CDR3 in DNA: TGCAGTGCTAGACCCTCGGGAGTTACACAAGAGACCCAGTACTTC. The gene calls are TRBV20-1 and TRBJ2-5, with D maybe TRBD2 (6 bases). CDR1 DFQATT and CDR2 SNEGSKA come from the germline V gene (reference sequence). This CDR3 is 15 amino acids long. Trimming took off 2 bases at V and 2 bases at J, with 15 bases between the two ends.

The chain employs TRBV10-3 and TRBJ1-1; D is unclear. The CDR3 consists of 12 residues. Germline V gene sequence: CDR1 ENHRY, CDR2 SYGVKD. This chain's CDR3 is CASGGVVTEAFF. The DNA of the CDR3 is TGTGCTAGTGGTGGGGTTGTCACTGAAGCTTTCTTT.

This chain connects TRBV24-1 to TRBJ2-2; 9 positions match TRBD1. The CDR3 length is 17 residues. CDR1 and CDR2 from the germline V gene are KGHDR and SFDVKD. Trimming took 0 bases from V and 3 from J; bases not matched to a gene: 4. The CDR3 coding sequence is TGTGCCACCAGTGATTTGATGACAGGGGGTGACACCGGGGAGCTGTTTTTT. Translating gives CATSDLMTGGDTGELFF.